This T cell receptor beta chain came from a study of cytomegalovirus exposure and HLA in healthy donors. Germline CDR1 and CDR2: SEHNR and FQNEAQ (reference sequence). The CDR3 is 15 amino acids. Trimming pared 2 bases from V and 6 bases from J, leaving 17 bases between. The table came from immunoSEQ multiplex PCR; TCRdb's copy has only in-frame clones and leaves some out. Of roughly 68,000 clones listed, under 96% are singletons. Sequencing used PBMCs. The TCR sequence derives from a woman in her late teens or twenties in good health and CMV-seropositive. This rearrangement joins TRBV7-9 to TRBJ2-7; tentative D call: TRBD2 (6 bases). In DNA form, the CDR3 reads TGTGCCAGCAGCTTACCTCCGGAGGGGTGGTCCGAGCAGTACTTC. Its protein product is CASSLPPEGWSEQYF.